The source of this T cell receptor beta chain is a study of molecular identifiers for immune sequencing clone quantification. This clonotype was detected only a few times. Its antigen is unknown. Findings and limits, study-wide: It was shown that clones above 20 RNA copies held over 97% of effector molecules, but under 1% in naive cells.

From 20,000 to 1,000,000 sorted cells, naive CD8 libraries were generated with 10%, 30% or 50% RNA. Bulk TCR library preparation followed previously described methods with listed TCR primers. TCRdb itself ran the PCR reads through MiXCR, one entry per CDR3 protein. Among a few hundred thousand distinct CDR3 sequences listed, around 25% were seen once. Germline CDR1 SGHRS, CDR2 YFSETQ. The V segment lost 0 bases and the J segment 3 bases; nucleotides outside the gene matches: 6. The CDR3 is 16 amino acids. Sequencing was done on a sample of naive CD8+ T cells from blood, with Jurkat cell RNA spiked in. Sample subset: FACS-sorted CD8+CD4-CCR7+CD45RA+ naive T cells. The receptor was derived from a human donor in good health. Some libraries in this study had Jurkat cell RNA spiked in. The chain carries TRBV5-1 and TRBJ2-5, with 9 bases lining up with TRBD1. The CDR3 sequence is CASSLGEGQGEETQYF. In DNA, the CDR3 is TGCGCCAGCAGCTTGGGGGAGGGACAGGGAGAAGAGACCCAGTACTTC.